This T cell receptor (beta chain) was sequenced for a study of siplizumab effects on memory and regulatory T cells. Between the trimmed V and J ends, which lost 3 bases and 7 bases, there was a span of 3 bases. This CDR3 contains 11 residues. Germline-derived CDR1 and CDR2 are SGHTA and FQGTGA. TCR templates, roughly 10^5 per sample, were assayed. Libraries were prepared by immunoSEQ multiplex PCR; TCRdb keeps only in-frame clonotypes and omits some of them. Of tens of thousands of clones listed, 94% are singletons. This clone was counted only a few times. Its target is unknown. Study-level findings and limits: Researchers did not confirm the suppressive function of proliferating Tregs from siplizumab cultures. Alloreactive sequences traceable to unstimulated CD4+ memory cells were significantly reduced by siplizumab. Roughly 75-95% of dividing CD4+ or CD8+ clones were without an attributable naive or memory phenotype.

The receptor comes from a human donor in good health. This sequence joins TRBV7-3 and TRBJ2-2; D unresolved. The sample comprised non-Treg CD4+ T cells sorted from blood. CDR3 DNA: TGTGCCAGCAGCTTCCACGGGGAGCTGTTTTTT. Protein product: CASSFHGELFF.